Following are 23 T cell receptor beta chains from one sample sequenced in a study of response to subunit inactivated influenza vaccine. TCRdb re-called the RT-PCR reads with MiXCR, one entry per CDR3 protein. Of hundreds of thousands of distinct CDR3 sequences in the sample, 10% to 15% were seen once. The specimen comprised non-naive T cells sorted from PBMCs, sampled around 14 days before vaccination. All receptors derive from a man aged 45 to 65 who received an inactivated influenza vaccine.

This clonotype showed up many times. The V gene is TRBV11-2, the J gene TRBJ2-1; TRBD1 matches at 11 bases. The CDR3 contains 17 residues. After removal of 2 bases from V and 3 bases from J, the junction contained 6 bases not matched to a gene. Germline CDR1 and CDR2: SGHAT and FQNNGV. This CDR3 reads CASSLNFGTGGYNEQFF. The CDR3 DNA sequence: TGTGCCAGCAGCTTAAATTTTGGGACAGGGGGCTACAATGAGCAGTTCTTC.

This clonotype showed up many times. The rearrangement uses TRBV27 and TRBJ1-4; D might be TRBD1 (5 bases). The germline gives CDR1 MNHEY, CDR2 SMNVEV (reference sequence). Trimming cost V 5 bases and J 8 bases, with 12 bases left between them. The CDR3 is made up of 13 amino acids. The DNA for the CDR3 is TGTGCCAGCAGTCCCCTTGGGGGAGAAAAACTGTTTTTT. Its translation: CASSPLGGEKLFF.

The rearrangement links TRBV29-1 to TRBJ1-1, with D unresolved. The V gene lost 7 bases and the J gene lost 1 base, with 13 bases spanning the gap. Looked up from germline, CDR1 is SQVTM and CDR2 is ANQGSEA. This CDR3 has 13 residues. The CDR3 sequence is CSAVVLRNTEAFF. The CDR3 DNA reads as TGCAGCGCTGTAGTACTGAGGAACACTGAAGCTTTCTTT. The whole variable domain, remainder taken from reference TRBV29-1 and TRBJ1-1, is SAVISQKPSRDICQRGTSLTIQCQVDSQVTMMFWYRQQPGQSLTLIATANQGSEATYESGFVIDKFPISRPNLTFSTLTVSNMSPEDSSIYLCSAVVLRNTEAFFGQGTRLTVV.

This clonotype showed up just a few times. The chain carries TRBV7-8 and TRBJ1-5; no reliable D call. V lost 1 base and J 2 bases, leaving 15 bases between the germline ends. CDR3 size: 17 residues. The germline V gene encodes CDR1 SGHVS and CDR2 FQNEAQ. The CDR3 sequence: CASSLVGSNGRNQPQHF. Here the CDR3 DNA reads TGTGCCAGCAGCTTAGTGGGTAGCAACGGACGCAATCAGCCCCAGCATTTT.

This clonotype was found a few times. This chain joins TRBV7-9 and TRBJ2-7, with D perhaps TRBD2 (7 bases). The CDR3 totals 16 residues. V was trimmed by 5 bases and J by 4 bases, leaving 21 bases between them. Germline CDR1 and CDR2: SEHNR and FQNEAQ (reference sequence). This chain's CDR3 is CASSPGGGGRAYEQYF. The CDR3 nucleotides are TGTGCCAGCAGCCCTGGGGGGGGCGGGCGCGCATACGAGCAGTACTTC. The full variable domain, with the rest looked up from reference TRBV7-9 and TRBJ2-7, is DTGVSQNPRHKITKRGQNVTFRCDPISEHNRLYWYRQTLGQGPEFLTYFQNEAQLEKSRLLSDRFSAERPKGSFSTLEIQRTEQGDSAMYLCASSPGGGGRAYEQYFGPGTRLTVT.

V gene TRBV28 combines with J gene TRBJ2-5; perhaps D is TRBD1 or TRBD2 (5 bases each). The CDR3 is made up of 15 amino acids. V lost 4 bases and J lost 1, with 13 bases in between. Germline CDR1 is MDHEN and CDR2 is SYDVKM. The CDR3 coding sequence is TGTGCCAGCAGTTCGGACGGGGCCGTCCAAGAGACCCAGTACTTC. Its translation is CASSSDGAVQETQYF.

This clonotype was detected ten times or more. The chain employs TRBV20-1 and TRBJ2-5, with D possibly matching TRBD2 (5 bases). Germline assignment: CDR1 DFQATT and CDR2 SNEGSKA (reference sequence). CDR3 length: 13 residues. The germline V and J ends were trimmed by 3 bases and 3 bases, with 11 bases remaining between them. This CDR3 reads CSARIWEKETQYF. The CDR3 nucleotides read TGCAGTGCTAGGATCTGGGAGAAAGAGACCCAGTACTTC.

This clonotype occurred many times. The V gene is TRBV27, the J gene TRBJ1-1, with 12 bases matching TRBD1. V was pared by 6 bases and J by 5 bases, with 7 bases of the junction left unmatched. CDR3 length: 15 amino acids. CDR1 is MNHEY and CDR2 is SMNVEV in the germline V gene (reference sequence). The CDR3 protein is CASSLRDRGLTEAFF. CDR3 DNA sequence: TGTGCCAGCAGCCTCCGGGACAGGGGGCTTACTGAAGCTTTCTTT.

This chain connects TRBV28 to TRBJ1-2; D might be TRBD1 (5 bases). Trimming cost V 8 bases and J 1 base, with 20 bases left between them. The CDR3 totals 16 residues. Germline lookup yields CDR1 MDHEN and CDR2 SYDVKM. DNA for the CDR3: TGTGCCAGCGTGGGGCCTCCCCTCTATTTTAACTATGGCTACACCTTC. Translation: CASVGPPLYFNYGYTF.

This clonotype was seen many times. The junction departs from the called germline gene at one end, perhaps through a read error. The chain joins TRBV5-6 to TRBJ2-1; D not resolved. This CDR3 spans 14 amino acids. CDR1 SGHDT and CDR2 YYEEEE come from the germline V gene. CDR3: CASSLELRYNEQFF. The CDR3 coding sequence is TGTGCCAGCAGTTTGGAACTTAGGTACAATGAGCAGTTCTTC. The whole variable domain, remainder taken from reference TRBV5-6 and TRBJ2-1, is DAGVTQSPTHLIKTRGQQVTLRCSPKSGHDTVSWYQQALGQGPQFIFQYYEEEERQRGNFPDRFSGHQFPNYSSELNVNALLLGDSALYLCASSLELRYNEQFFGPGTRLTVL.

CDR3 region: CASCGGQGAREQYF. In DNA, the CDR3 is TGTGCCAGCTGCGGAGGACAGGGGGCGCGCGAGCAGTACTTC. The chain uses TRBV9 and TRBJ2-7, with TRBD1 matching over 11 bases. Germline assignment: CDR1 SGDLS and CDR2 YYNGEE. V lost 7 bases to trimming and J lost 6 bases; unmatched junction nucleotides: 9. This CDR3 has 14 amino acids.

This clonotype was seen a few times. V and J are TRBV4-2 and TRBJ1-1; the D gene is possibly TRBD1 (5 bases). This CDR3 has 14 amino acids. Germline V gene data show CDR1 as LGHNA and CDR2 as YNFKEQ. V shed 4 bases and J shed 5 bases, with 14 bases lying between them. The CDR3 is CASSLEGRGTEAFF. As DNA, the CDR3 is TGTGCCAGCAGCCTCGAGGGACGGGGGACTGAAGCTTTCTTT.

This clonotype occurred many times. The chain recombines TRBV20-1 with TRBJ2-7; 8 positions agree with TRBD1. Germline V gives CDR1 DFQATT, CDR2 SNEGSKA (reference sequence). The CDR3 totals 16 residues. Trimming took 3 bases from V and 3 from J; bases not matched to a gene: 13. The CDR3 coding sequence is TGCAGTGCTAGGCCCCTCCGGACAGGGTCCATCTACGAGCAGTACTTC. This translates into CSARPLRTGSIYEQYF.

The chain carries TRBV28 and TRBJ2-3; no clear D gene. V was shortened by 6 bases and J by 0 bases, with 13 bases between the two germline ends. Looked up from germline, CDR1 is MDHEN and CDR2 is SYDVKM. CDR3 length: 15 amino acids. The CDR3 DNA sequence: TGTGCCAGCAGCGGGCTCGAATCTAGCACAGATACGCAGTATTTT. Amino acid sequence: CASSGLESSTDTQYF.

V usage is TRBV20-1 and J usage is TRBJ2-1; D gene unclear. The CDR3 consists of 13 residues. The germline V gene encodes CDR1 DFQATT and CDR2 SNEGSKA (reference sequence). The ends were cut back, 0 bases at V and 5 bases at J, with 8 bases in the middle. CDR3 amino acids: CSARDPLNNEQFF. The CDR3 DNA reads TGCAGTGCTAGAGATCCGCTCAACAATGAGCAGTTCTTC.

In this sample, this clonotype turned up a few times. The gene calls are TRBV13 and TRBJ2-7; TRBD2 agrees at 7 bases. The CDR3 is 16 residues long. J gave up 2 bases and V 4 bases, and 11 bases lay outside the gene matches. Germline CDR1 is PRHDT and CDR2 is FYEKMQ (reference sequence). The CDR3 loop reads CASSSPGTTPAYEQYF. CDR3 coding DNA: TGTGCCAGCAGCTCCCCGGGGACTACCCCTGCCTACGAGCAGTACTTC.

At least ten counts were recorded for this clonotype. J is TRBJ2-5 and V is TRBV29-1; possible D gene TRBD2, 6 bases. The CDR3 runs to 13 residues. Germline V lookup: CDR1 SQVTM, CDR2 ANQGSEA. The ends were cut back, 4 bases at V and 0 bases at J, with 9 bases in the middle. The chain's CDR3 is CSVVRGNQETQYF. CDR3 sequence (DNA): TGCAGCGTTGTCCGGGGGAACCAAGAGACCCAGTACTTC.

This clonotype was counted many times. This chain connects TRBV9 to TRBJ2-7; D unresolved. Germline assignment: CDR1 SGDLS and CDR2 YYNGEE. The CDR3 is made up of 13 amino acids. The V end lost 0 bases, the J end lost 4 bases, and 8 bases lay between the germline ends. The CDR3 loop is CASSVGAAYEQYF. The CDR3 nucleotides read TGTGCCAGCAGCGTAGGAGCTGCATACGAGCAGTACTTC. The whole variable domain, filled in from reference TRBV9 and TRBJ2-7, reads DSGVTQTPKHLITATGQRVTLRCSPRSGDLSVYWYQQSLDQGLQFLIQYYNGEERAKGNILERFSAQQFPDLHSELNLSSLELGDSALYFCASSVGAAYEQYFGPGTRLTVT.

This clonotype was found many times. The chain carries TRBV11-2 and TRBJ2-2; 11 positions agree with TRBD2. Germline lookup yields CDR1 SGHAT and CDR2 FQNNGV. The length of the CDR3 is 15 residues. Trimming took 5 bases from V and 7 from J; bases not matched to a gene: 6. The CDR3 bases are TGTGCCAGCAGCCCGGAACTAGCGGGAGTCGGGGAGCTGTTTTTT. It codes for CASSPELAGVGELFF.

A few counts support this clonotype. The chain joins TRBV9 to TRBJ1-2; D is unclear. CDR1 and CDR2 (germline): SGDLS, YYNGEE. Trimming took off 0 bases at V and 5 bases at J, with 8 bases between the two ends. This CDR3 contains 13 residues. The CDR3 region is CASSVEASYGYTF. The CDR3 DNA follows: TGTGCCAGCAGCGTAGAAGCGAGTTATGGCTACACCTTC.

This clonotype has ten or more counts. The V and J genes are TRBV29-1 and TRBJ2-7; TRBD1 agrees at 10 bases. V shed 5 bases, J shed 2 bases, and the junction held 6 bases outside the gene matches. The CDR3 runs 14 residues. Germline V CDR1 and CDR2: SQVTM, ANQGSEA. The DNA of the CDR3 is TGCAGCGTTAGGGTGGGACAGGGGCCCTACGAGCAGTACTTC. Translation gives CSVRVGQGPYEQYF.

This clonotype showed up just a few times. CDR3 protein: CASSRYLGVAGANVLTF. In nucleotides, the CDR3 is TGTGCCAGCAGCCGCTACCTCGGCGTTGCTGGGGCCAACGTCCTGACTTTC. The chain carries TRBV7-9 and TRBJ2-6; D gene ambiguous. Germline CDR1 is SEHNR and CDR2 is FQNEAQ (reference sequence). The CDR3 totals 17 residues. V was pared by 5 bases and J by 2 bases, with 16 bases between.

This clonotype appeared many times. The chain has TRBV27 and TRBJ1-1, with D perhaps TRBD1 (5 bases). The CDR3 loop spans 14 amino acids. V lost 6 bases to trimming and J lost 5 bases, with 16 bases between them. Germline CDR1 and CDR2: MNHEY and SMNVEV (reference sequence). This CDR3 is CASRAQGASTEAFF. CDR3 DNA: TGTGCCAGCAGGGCCCAGGGCGCATCAACTGAAGCTTTCTTT.